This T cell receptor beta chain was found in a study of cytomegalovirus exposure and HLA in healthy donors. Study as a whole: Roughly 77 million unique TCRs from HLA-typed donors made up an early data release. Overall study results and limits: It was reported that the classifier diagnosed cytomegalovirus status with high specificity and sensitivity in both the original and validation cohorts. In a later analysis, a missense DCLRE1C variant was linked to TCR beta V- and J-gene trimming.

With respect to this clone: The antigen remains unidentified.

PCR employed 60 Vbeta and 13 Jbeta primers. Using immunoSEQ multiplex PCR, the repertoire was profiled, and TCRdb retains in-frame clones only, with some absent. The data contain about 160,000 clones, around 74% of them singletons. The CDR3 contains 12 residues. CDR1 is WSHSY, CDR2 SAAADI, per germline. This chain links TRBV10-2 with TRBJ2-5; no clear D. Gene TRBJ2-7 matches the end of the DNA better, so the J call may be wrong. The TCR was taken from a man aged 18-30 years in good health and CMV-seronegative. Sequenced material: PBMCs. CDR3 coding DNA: TGCGCCAGCAGTGAACCTTCCTACGAGCAGTACTTC. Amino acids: CASSEPSYEQYF.